These 26 T cell receptor beta chains were all obtained from the same sample, sequenced in a study of identical twins (dated by TCRdb to 2016 to 2017). Library prep was done by 5' RACE. The data were produced on an Illumina HiSeq 2000. Starting from the raw public reads, TCRdb applied fastp trimming at Q25, assembled clones with MiXCR and retained in-frame beta chains. Each entry merges the rows of one CDR3 protein and shows their most common DNA and genes. This sample is represented by fewer than 800,000 distinct CDR3 sequences; less than 9% of them were singletons. Clones ranked in the top ten supply around 1.6% of the sample. In addition, the sample was reused for a study of yellow fever vaccine responses in identical twins.

The material sequenced was PBMCs. These receptors all come from a woman under 30 in good health.

Details on this clonotype: Since a much larger clone is just one base distant, this may be a read error. CDR3 nucleotides: TGTGCCATCACCAAAGGGCCTAGCGGGGGGGCCCATGAGCAGTTCTTC. Amino acid sequence: CAITKGPSGGAHEQFF. This rearrangement joins TRBV10-3 to TRBJ2-1; 12 nucleotides agree with TRBD2. The CDR3 loop spans 16 amino acids. CDR1 is ENHRY and CDR2 is SYGVKD in the germline V gene. V shed 7 bases, J shed 8 bases, and the junction held 12 bases outside the gene matches.

This clonotype has a count of ten or more. The genes are TRBV5-6 and TRBJ2-2; 9 positions agree with TRBD1. CDR1 is SGHDT and CDR2 is YYEEEE in the germline V gene. Losses at the gene ends were 4 bases for V and 4 bases for J; bases not matched to a gene: 8. This CDR3 is built from 16 residues. The CDR3: CASSPYRGRGTGELFF. The CDR3 DNA reads TGTGCCAGCAGCCCTTACAGGGGGCGAGGCACCGGGGAGCTGTTTTTT.

The chain uses TRBV20-1 and TRBJ2-3; D tentatively reads TRBD1 or TRBD2 (5 bases each). Between the trimmed V and J ends, which lost 6 bases and 2 bases, there was a span of 15 bases. CDR3 length equals 14 residues. Germline CDR1 is DFQATT and CDR2 is SNEGSKA (reference sequence). The CDR3 loop reads CSALGALSTDTQYF. CDR3 nucleotides: TGCAGTGCCCTCGGGGCACTTTCCACAGATACGCAGTATTTT.

Ten or more counts support this clonotype. The V call is TRBV20-1, the J call TRBJ2-4; 8 bases align to TRBD2. The CDR3 has 16 residues. Germline-derived CDR1 and CDR2 are DFQATT and SNEGSKA (reference sequence). V was pared by 6 bases and J by 9 bases, with 19 bases of the junction left unmatched. CDR3 DNA sequence: TGCAGTGCAACCGGGACTAGAGGGGGTAAATCGGTCATTCAGTACTTC. It specifies CSATGTRGGKSVIQYF.

This clonotype was recorded at least ten times. V gene TRBV28 combines with J gene TRBJ2-7; no clear D. Trimming stripped 5 bases from V and 2 bases from J, with 19 bases between. CDR3 length: 16 residues. CDR1 is MDHEN, CDR2 SYDVKM, per germline. The DNA for the CDR3 is TGTGCCAGCAGTACTACCCGCGCAGGTCCCGCCTACGAGCAGTACTTC. It specifies CASSTTRAGPAYEQYF.

This chain connects TRBV10-3 to TRBJ1-2, with D maybe TRBD1 (5 bases). Trimming pared 2 bases from V and 4 bases from J, leaving 11 bases between. The CDR3 has 14 amino acids. Germline CDR1 and CDR2: ENHRY and SYGVKD. The CDR3 sequence: CAISEGQITYGYTF. The DNA of the CDR3 is TGTGCCATCAGTGAGGGACAAATAACCTATGGCTACACCTTC.

This clonotype was observed a handful of times. This chain links TRBV7-2 with TRBJ2-1; possible D gene TRBD1, 6 bases. V lost 0 bases to trimming and J lost 8 bases, with 17 bases between them. Germline V gives CDR1 SGHTA, CDR2 FQGNSA. This CDR3 is 16 amino acids long. The CDR3 DNA is TGTGCCAGCAGCTTAGCCGGTGGGGCTGGGGGCCATGAGCAGTTCTTC. Encoded protein: CASSLAGGAGGHEQFF.

This clonotype showed up just a few times. The V call is TRBV5-1, the J call TRBJ2-3; TRBD1 aligns across 7 bases. The CDR3 sequence is 15 residues long. Germline values: CDR1 SGHRS, CDR2 YFSETQ. J lost 4 bases, V lost 2 bases, and 7 bases had no gene match. The CDR3 DNA reads TGCGCCAGCAGCTTCAGTCAGGGGGTGGCAGATACGCAGTATTTT. Protein product: CASSFSQGVADTQYF.

This clonotype came up a few times. The chain couples TRBV19 to TRBJ2-2; D is ambiguous. Germline V gene sequence: CDR1 LNHDA, CDR2 SQIVND (reference sequence). The length of the CDR3 is 14 residues. V was pared by 5 bases and J by 7 bases, with 14 bases between. The CDR3 here is CASSGRVESGELFF. The CDR3, as DNA: TGTGCCAGTAGTGGCCGAGTAGAAAGCGGGGAGCTGTTTTTT.

This clonotype was detected a few times. The chain employs TRBV4-1 and TRBJ2-1; TRBD2 matches at 9 bases. The V and J ends lost 0 bases and 4 bases, in that order; junction bases with no gene match: 16. Germline V gives CDR1 MGHRA, CDR2 YSYEKL. The CDR3 runs 20 residues. CDR3 nucleotide sequence: TGCGCCAGCAGCCAAGATGAAGGTAGTCGGGCGGGGGGGCCGTACAATGAGCAGTTCTTC. It specifies CASSQDEGSRAGGPYNEQFF.

This clonotype has just a few counts. V gene TRBV7-9 combines with J gene TRBJ2-5, with 8 positions matching TRBD2. This CDR3 region has 14 residues. The germline CDR1 and CDR2 sequences are SEHNR and FQNEAQ (reference sequence). V was pared by 5 bases and J by 1 base, with 3 bases of the junction left unmatched. The CDR3 protein is CASSRAGAQETQYF. In nucleotides, the CDR3 is TGTGCCAGCAGCAGAGCGGGGGCCCAAGAGACCCAGTACTTC.

The sample holds many counts of this clonotype. Its ends do not fully match the called genes, so a read error is possible. The rearrangement uses TRBV12-3 or TRBV12-4 and TRBJ2-1; 7 bases are shared with TRBD2. The length of the CDR3 is 12 residues. The CDR3 region has the DNA TGTGCCAGCAGCTTAAGCGGGACGCGGGTCCTCTTC. Protein product: CASSLSGTRVLF.

This chain links TRBV28 with TRBJ1-2; maybe TRBD1 (6 bases). The CDR3 length is 13 residues. Germline CDR1 and CDR2: MDHEN and SYDVKM. The V and J ends lost 5 bases and 7 bases respectively, with 14 bases between them. The CDR3 reads CASSRGHQGGYTF. Written as DNA, the CDR3 is TGTGCCAGCAGTAGGGGACATCAAGGTGGCTACACCTTC.

Many counts were recorded for this clonotype. This chain connects TRBV5-1 to TRBJ2-3; D call uncertain. CDR1 is SGHRS and CDR2 is YFSETQ in the germline V gene. The CDR3 is 15 amino acids. Trimming removed 1 base from V and 1 base from J, with 10 bases in between. The CDR3 region is CASSLNSPGTDTQYF. For the CDR3, the DNA is TGCGCCAGCAGCTTGAACAGTCCAGGCACAGATACGCAGTATTTT.

The sample holds a few counts of this clonotype. The chain couples TRBV14 to TRBJ2-1; D unresolved. Trimming removed 0 bases at V and 4 bases at J, with 4 bases between. CDR3 length: 13 amino acids. Germline-derived CDR1 and CDR2 are SGHDN and FVKESK. CDR3 nucleotides: TGTGCCAGCAGCCAAGATGGTTACAATGAGCAGTTCTTC. This gives the protein CASSQDGYNEQFF.

This clonotype was counted many times. This rearrangement joins TRBV10-2 to TRBJ2-1; D remains unclear. CDR1 WSHSY and CDR2 SAAADI come from the germline V gene. The CDR3 extends over 14 amino acids. V was shortened by 6 bases and J by 2 bases, with 11 bases between the two germline ends. The chain's CDR3 is CASSVGRAYNEQFF. The CDR3, as DNA: TGCGCCAGCAGCGTGGGTAGGGCCTACAATGAGCAGTTCTTC.

This clonotype was recorded many times. V gene TRBV10-1 combines with J gene TRBJ2-1; TRBD1 aligns across 8 bases. This CDR3 has 14 amino acids. CDR1 and CDR2 from the germline V gene are WNHNN and SYGVQD (reference sequence). The trim removed 3 bases at V and 6 bases at J, leaving 4 bases unmatched. The CDR3 DNA reads TGCGCCAGCAGTGACAACAGGGGGTTCAATGAGCAGTTCTTC. It codes for CASSDNRGFNEQFF.

The V call is TRBV7-8, the J call TRBJ2-1; 11 bases are a match to TRBD2. J was trimmed by 4 bases and V by 2 bases; bases with no gene match: 7. From germline, CDR1 is SGHVS and CDR2 FQNEAQ. This CDR3 contains 17 residues. The DNA for the CDR3 is TGTGCCAGCAGCTTACGGGTAGCGGGAGGGACTTACAATGAGCAGTTCTTC. This gives the protein CASSLRVAGGTYNEQFF.

The CDR3 spells CASSGSARGGELFF. Here the CDR3 DNA reads TGTGCCAGCAGCGGCAGTGCCCGAGGGGGGGAGCTGTTTTTT. The chain employs TRBV6-1 and TRBJ2-2, with a weak D call TRBD2 (5 bases). The CDR3 contains 14 residues. The V and J ends lost 6 bases and 8 bases respectively, with 16 bases between them. Germline CDR1 is MNHNS and CDR2 is SASEGT.

This clonotype was recorded many times. V is TRBV6-5 and J is TRBJ2-1; a possible D gene is TRBD2 (6 bases). V lost 0 bases and J 0 bases, leaving 9 bases between the germline ends. This CDR3 comprises 16 residues. Germline V gene data show CDR1 as MNHEY and CDR2 as SVGAGI. The CDR3, as DNA: TGTGCCAGCAGTTACTCAACCGGGGGCTCCTACAATGAGCAGTTCTTC. Translation gives CASSYSTGGSYNEQFF.

This clonotype was recorded at least ten times. J is TRBJ2-3 and V is TRBV14; D is ambiguous. The CDR3 covers 15 residues. Looked up from germline, CDR1 is SGHDN and CDR2 is FVKESK. With 4 bases removed from V and 0 bases from J, the gap between germline ends came to 11 bases. The CDR3 spells CASSPRGPSTDTQYF. The CDR3 DNA is TGTGCCAGCAGCCCCCGCGGACCCAGCACAGATACGCAGTATTTT.

J is TRBJ2-7 and V is TRBV12-3 or TRBV12-4; possibly TRBD2 for D (5 bases). V was cut by 3 bases and J by 0 bases, with 12 bases left in between. CDR3 length: 15 residues. CDR3 residues: CASSFRGSSSYEQYF. The CDR3 DNA reads as TGTGCCAGCAGTTTTCGGGGTTCCAGCTCCTACGAGCAGTACTTC.

This clonotype was seen at least ten times. This chain joins TRBV10-3 and TRBJ2-5, with 7 bases fitting TRBD1. V shed 6 bases, J shed 2 bases, and the junction held 6 bases outside the gene matches. CDR1 is ENHRY, CDR2 SYGVKD, per germline. The CDR3 runs to 14 residues. DNA for the CDR3: TGTGCCATCAGAGAGCGGACAGGTCAAGAGACCCAGTACTTC. It encodes CAIRERTGQETQYF.

This CDR3 reads CASSTDAGATYEQYF. The CDR3 nucleotides read TGTGCCAGCAGCACAGACGCGGGAGCTACCTACGAGCAGTACTTC. The chain has TRBV7-6 and TRBJ2-7, with TRBD2 identical over 7 bases. CDR1 and CDR2 (germline): SGHVS, FNYEAQ. This CDR3 region has 15 residues. Losses at the gene ends were 5 bases for V and 2 bases for J; bases not matched to a gene: 9.

This clonotype was seen repeatedly, ten times or more. The chain is built from TRBV12-3 or TRBV12-4 and TRBJ2-7; TRBD1 matches at 9 bases. The CDR3 length is 14 residues. The V gene end was trimmed by 6 bases and the J gene end by 6 bases; junction bases not matched to a gene: 9. Here the CDR3 reads CASRPGTGGFEQYF. CDR3 nucleotide sequence: TGTGCCAGCAGACCCGGCACAGGGGGCTTCGAGCAGTACTTC.

The rearrangement uses TRBV20-1 and TRBJ2-5; TRBD2 matches at 9 bases. The germline V gene encodes CDR1 DFQATT and CDR2 SNEGSKA (reference sequence). The CDR3 loop spans 15 amino acids. The V and J ends lost 6 bases and 0 bases, in that order; junction bases with no gene match: 8. The CDR3 coding sequence is TGCAGTGCAGGGGGGAGCGGGGGGTACCAAGAGACCCAGTACTTC. Amino acids: CSAGGSGGYQETQYF.